The 30 T cell receptor beta chains below all came from one sample that was sequenced in a study of T cells after yellow fever vaccination (dated by TCRdb to 2018 to 2020). Sample treatment or condition, as interpreted from the label and publication: live attenuated yellow fever vaccine strain. The method was 5' RACE. Sequencing relied on an Illumina HiSeq 2500. TCRdb reanalyzed the raw reads on its own, using fastp at Q25 for trimming and MiXCR for clone calling, and kept in-frame beta chains. Entries that share a CDR3 protein sequence are merged under the most common genes and DNA. The sample table contains a few hundred thousand distinct CDR3 sequences; only one count was recorded for 6.8% of them. Of the sample, roughly a sixth falls within the top ten clones. This specimen was PBMCs, taken roughly seven weeks after the first yellow fever vaccination. The receptors stem from a young man who received the YFV17D yellow fever vaccine.

Ten or more counts support this clonotype. The chain couples TRBV7-8 to TRBJ2-5; 9 bases are shared with TRBD1. The CDR3 runs 17 residues. Germline V gene data show CDR1 as SGHVS and CDR2 as FQNEAQ. After removal of 2 bases from V and 3 bases from J, the junction contained 10 bases not matched to a gene. The CDR3 region is CASSLTARTGAEETQYF. CDR3 bases: TGTGCCAGCAGCTTAACGGCCCGGACAGGGGCAGAAGAGACCCAGTACTTC.

The genes are TRBV5-1 and TRBJ2-5, with D maybe TRBD2 (5 bases). Trimming shortened V by 9 bases and J by 4 bases, and 13 bases separated the two germline ends. Germline V gene lookup returns CDR1 SGHRS and CDR2 YFSETQ. This CDR3 has 12 amino acids. Here the CDR3 DNA reads TGCGCCACCGGGGAGATCGGAGAGACCCAGTACTTC. Protein: CATGEIGETQYF. Combining the CDR3 with reference TRBV5-1 and TRBJ2-5 gives the whole variable domain KAGVTQTPRYLIKTRGQQVTLSCSPISGHRSVSWYQQTPGQGLQFLFEYFSETQRNKGNFPGRFSGRQFSNSRSEMNVSTLELGDSALYLCATGEIGETQYFGPGTRLLVL.

This chain uses TRBV5-1 with TRBJ2-3; 10 positions match TRBD1. The CDR3 runs 14 residues. Germline CDR1 reads SGHRS; CDR2 reads YFSETQ. With V trimmed by 6 bases and J by 2 bases, 3 bases remained unmatched. CDR3 sequence reads: CASMGQGTTDTQYF. Written as DNA, the CDR3 is TGCGCCAGCATGGGACAGGGGACCACAGATACGCAGTATTTT.

In its sample, this clonotype was seen a few times. The CDR3 nucleotides are TGTGCCAGCATACTCGTGGTAGGGGGCACTGAAGCTTTCTTT. Protein sequence: CASILVVGGTEAFF. The V call is TRBV6-5, the J call TRBJ1-1, with D possibly being TRBD1 (6 bases). V lost 7 bases, J lost 4 bases, and 16 bases lay in between. This CDR3 comprises 14 residues. Germline-derived CDR1 and CDR2 are MNHEY and SVGAGI.

The chain carries TRBV9 and TRBJ1-4; D is unclear. Trimming removed 4 bases from V and 8 bases from J, with 12 bases in between. CDR1 and CDR2 (germline): SGDLS, YYNGEE. There are 13 residues in the CDR3. CDR3 DNA: TGTGCCAGCAGCCAAGGGAGTGGCGAAAAACTGTTTTTT. Translation: CASSQGSGEKLFF. The whole variable domain, filled in from reference TRBV9 and TRBJ1-4, reads DSGVTQTPKHLITATGQRVTLRCSPRSGDLSVYWYQQSLDQGLQFLIQYYNGEERAKGNILERFSAQQFPDLHSELNLSSLELGDSALYFCASSQGSGEKLFFGSGTQLSVL.

The chain is built from TRBV6-1 and TRBJ2-2, with D possibly TRBD1 on 6 matching bases. V lost 4 bases to trimming and J lost 5 bases, with 14 bases between them. CDR3 length: 15 amino acids. Germline CDR1 is MNHNS and CDR2 is SASEGT. The CDR3 region has the DNA TGTGCCAGCAGTGCGGGCAGGGGATGGACCGGGGAGCTGTTTTTT. This translates into CASSAGRGWTGELFF.

This clonotype was recorded a few times. A much larger clone lies one base from this, so it may be a read error. The V and J genes are TRBV7-9 and TRBJ2-5; 8 bases are a match to TRBD1. Germline lookup yields CDR1 SEHNR and CDR2 FQNEAQ (reference sequence). The CDR3 spans 14 residues. V lost 4 bases, J lost 3 bases, and 4 bases stayed unmatched. The CDR3 is CASSSMTGEETQYF. CDR3 coding DNA: TGTGCCAGCAGCTCAATGACAGGGGAAGAGACCCAGTACTTC.

The chain joins TRBV5-1 to TRBJ2-3, with TRBD2 matching over 7 bases. This CDR3 is built from 15 residues. V lost 4 bases, J lost 4 bases, and 9 bases stayed unmatched. CDR1 and CDR2 (germline): SGHRS, YFSETQ. The CDR3 sequence is CASSRGGLVADTQYF. In DNA, the CDR3 is TGCGCCAGCAGCCGAGGCGGACTAGTAGCAGATACGCAGTATTTT. Full variable domain (remainder filled in from reference TRBV5-1 and TRBJ2-3): KAGVTQTPRYLIKTRGQQVTLSCSPISGHRSVSWYQQTPGQGLQFLFEYFSETQRNKGNFPGRFSGRQFSNSRSEMNVSTLELGDSALYLCASSRGGLVADTQYFGPGTRLTVL.

The chain recombines TRBV11-1 with TRBJ2-4; D might be TRBD2 (6 bases). This CDR3 has 16 residues. The V end lost 2 bases, the J end lost 0 bases, and 11 bases lay between the germline ends. Germline lookup yields CDR1 SGHAT and CDR2 FQDESV (reference sequence). The CDR3 region has the DNA TGTGCCAGCAGCTTAACAAGGGGACTAGCCAAAAACATTCAGTACTTC. This gives the protein CASSLTRGLAKNIQYF.

The chain joins TRBV29-1 to TRBJ2-5; D is tentatively TRBD1 or TRBD2 (6 bases each). In germline, CDR1 is SQVTM, CDR2 ANQGSEA. The CDR3 runs 12 residues. Trimming took 3 bases from V and 4 from J, leaving 9 bases between them. Here the CDR3 DNA reads TGCAGCGTTGACCGGGGGCCAGAGACCCAGTACTTC. Protein sequence: CSVDRGPETQYF.

This clonotype was counted only a few times. V is TRBV5-1 and J is TRBJ2-5; TRBD1 is a possible D gene (5 bases). The CDR3 is 13 amino acids. In germline, CDR1 is SGHRS, CDR2 YFSETQ. The V end was cut by 4 bases, the J end by 5 bases, with 12 bases between. The CDR3 protein is CASSQEPGETQYF. CDR3 nucleotide sequence: TGCGCCAGCAGCCAGGAGCCAGGGGAGACCCAGTACTTC. Supplemented by reference TRBV5-1 and TRBJ2-5, the full variable domain reads KAGVTQTPRYLIKTRGQQVTLSCSPISGHRSVSWYQQTPGQGLQFLFEYFSETQRNKGNFPGRFSGRQFSNSRSEMNVSTLELGDSALYLCASSQEPGETQYFGPGTRLLVL.

The rearrangement joins TRBV4-1 to TRBJ1-2; D is possibly TRBD1 (6 bases). Trimming took 0 bases from V and 5 from J, leaving 16 bases between them. The CDR3 contains 16 residues. The germline V gene encodes CDR1 MGHRA and CDR2 YSYEKL. CDR3 sequence: CASSQENRVSAYGYTF. The DNA of the CDR3 is TGCGCCAGCAGCCAAGAGAACAGGGTATCGGCTTATGGCTACACCTTC.

This clonotype was seen a handful of times. This sequence joins TRBV19 and TRBJ2-6; D is ambiguous. V was clipped by 5 bases and J by 0 bases, with 11 bases between them. CDR1 and CDR2 from the germline V gene are LNHDA and SQIVND (reference sequence). The CDR3 contains 16 residues. The CDR3 bases are TGTGCCAGTAGTCCTACACCGAACTCTGGGGCCAACGTCCTGACTTTC. As protein: CASSPTPNSGANVLTF.

The V and J genes are TRBV20-1 and TRBJ1-5, with a tentative D call TRBD1 (5 bases). CDR3 length: 14 amino acids. Germline V gives CDR1 DFQATT, CDR2 SNEGSKA (reference sequence). The V and J ends lost 7 bases and 5 bases respectively, with 18 bases between them. The CDR3 is CSVSSGQGHQPQHF. The CDR3 bases are TGCAGTGTGTCGTCGGGGCAGGGTCATCAGCCCCAGCATTTT.

This clonotype was observed at least ten times. The rearrangement joins TRBV5-1 to TRBJ2-2, with a tentative D call TRBD2 (5 bases). Trimming left V 1 base short and J 3 bases short, with 13 bases between. Looked up from germline, CDR1 is SGHRS and CDR2 is YFSETQ. CDR3 length equals 16 residues. The CDR3 protein is CASSLKEGGHTGELFF. CDR3 bases: TGCGCCAGCAGCTTGAAGGAAGGCGGGCACACCGGGGAGCTGTTTTTT.

This clonotype showed up many times. The V gene is TRBV6-5, the J gene TRBJ2-7, with D perhaps being TRBD1 or TRBD2 (6 bases each). Germline values: CDR1 MNHEY, CDR2 SVGAGI. Trimming took off 4 bases at V and 3 bases at J, with 13 bases between the two ends. CDR3 size: 14 residues. DNA for the CDR3: TGTGCCAGCAGTTCGGGGAGGACAGTCTACGAGCAGTACTTC. Translating it yields CASSSGRTVYEQYF.

In this sample, this clonotype turned up a few times. The V gene is TRBV4-3, the J gene TRBJ2-3; perhaps TRBD2 as D (7 bases). The CDR3 consists of 16 residues. Germline lookup yields CDR1 LGHNA and CDR2 YSLEER. Trimming pared 1 base from V and 2 bases from J, leaving 13 bases between. The CDR3 region has the DNA TGCGCCAGCAGCCAAGTAGGGGCGGGGGCCACAGATACGCAGTATTTT. Amino acid sequence: CASSQVGAGATDTQYF.

The V and J genes are TRBV7-9 and TRBJ2-3, with 13 bases fitting TRBD2. The CDR3 spans 17 residues. Germline CDR1 reads SEHNR; CDR2 reads FQNEAQ (reference sequence). J was trimmed by 8 bases and V by 5 bases; bases with no gene match: 13. The CDR3 sequence: CASSLPRLGLAGLTQYF. CDR3 DNA sequence: TGTGCCAGCAGCCTACCTCGTTTGGGACTAGCGGGACTTACGCAGTATTTT.

This clonotype was picked up many times. This chain uses TRBV27 with TRBJ1-1; 8 bases fit TRBD1. The CDR3 is made up of 14 amino acids. J was trimmed by 4 bases and V by 3 bases; bases with no gene match: 4. CDR1 and CDR2 from the germline V gene are MNHEY and SMNVEV (reference sequence). The CDR3 here is CASSLGQASTEAFF. DNA for the CDR3: TGTGCCAGCAGTTTGGGACAGGCAAGCACTGAAGCTTTCTTT.

A word on this clonotype: At one of its ends the junction is not consistent with the germline gene, which may arise from a read error. This sequence joins TRBV20-1 and TRBJ2-3; 8 bases agree with TRBD2. Germline values: CDR1 DFQATT, CDR2 SNEGSKA (reference sequence). CDR3 length: 16 amino acids. As DNA, the CDR3 is TGCTGTGCTAGAGATGGGCCCGGGGGGGGGGTAGATACGCAGTATTTT. Translated, it gives CCARDGPGGGVDTQYF.

The CDR3 DNA reads as TGTGCCAGCACCTCCCCGGGGCCCAGGGTCGCCGGGGAGCTGTTTTTT. Translated, it gives CASTSPGPRVAGELFF. V usage is TRBV12-3 or TRBV12-4 and J usage is TRBJ2-2; D possibly uses TRBD1 or TRBD2 (5 bases each). V gave up 7 bases and J gave up 6 bases, with 21 bases separating them. This CDR3 spans 16 amino acids.

In its sample, this clonotype was seen a few times. The chain has TRBV18 and TRBJ1-1; TRBD1 matches 7 bases. Germline assignment: CDR1 KGHSH and CDR2 LQKENI. The length of the CDR3 is 17 residues. V shed 6 bases, J shed 5 bases, and the junction held 18 bases outside the gene matches. This CDR3 is CASSPRAGQGDWTEAFF. The CDR3 DNA follows: TGTGCCAGCTCCCCCAGAGCCGGGCAGGGGGATTGGACTGAAGCTTTCTTT.

The table lists this clonotype with a few counts. CDR3 sequence (DNA): TGCGCCAGCAGCTTGGAGGGGACTAGTATCAATGAGCAGTTCTTC. This encodes CASSLEGTSINEQFF. V usage is TRBV5-1 and J usage is TRBJ2-1, with 8 bases fitting TRBD2. CDR3 length equals 15 residues. Germline V lookup: CDR1 SGHRS, CDR2 YFSETQ. With 0 bases clipped from V and 6 bases from J, the junction kept 5 bases outside the gene matches.

This clonotype was detected ten times or more. The chain carries TRBV9 and TRBJ2-3; 7 bases match TRBD2. Losses at the gene ends were 1 base for V and 3 bases for J; bases not matched to a gene: 5. CDR3 length: 15 residues. CDR1 is SGDLS, CDR2 YYNGEE, per germline. The CDR3 sequence: CASSVRGGGTDTQYF. Written as DNA, the CDR3 is TGTGCCAGCAGCGTACGTGGCGGGGGAACAGATACGCAGTATTTT.

Many counts were recorded for this clonotype. The CDR3 here is CASSPTPVGSGANVLTF. CDR3 DNA sequence: TGTGCCAGCTCACCAACCCCGGTTGGGTCTGGGGCCAACGTCCTGACTTTC. V gene TRBV18 combines with J gene TRBJ2-6, with D unclear. The CDR3 is made up of 17 amino acids. Trimming cost V 2 bases and J 1 base, with 12 bases left between them. CDR1 is KGHSH and CDR2 is LQKENI in the germline V gene.

The chain uses TRBV5-1 and TRBJ1-6; weak D call: TRBD1 (6 bases). The germline V gene has CDR1 SGHRS and CDR2 YFSETQ. The V and J ends lost 4 bases and 5 bases respectively, with 13 bases between them. The CDR3 is 15 amino acids. CDR3: CASSTSNRDNSPLHF. CDR3 nucleotides: TGCGCCAGCAGCACATCAAACAGGGATAATTCACCCCTCCACTTT.

The V and J genes are TRBV19 and TRBJ1-5, with D unresolved. The CDR3 runs 14 residues. In germline, CDR1 is LNHDA, CDR2 SQIVND (reference sequence). V was trimmed by 4 bases and J by 4 bases, leaving 11 bases between them. Here the CDR3 DNA reads TGTGCCAGTAGTAGAGAAGTAAGAAATCAGCCCCAGCATTTT. Amino acids: CASSREVRNQPQHF.

This clonotype came up a few times. V and J are TRBV4-1 and TRBJ1-1; the D gene is possibly TRBD1 (6 bases). Germline V CDR1 and CDR2: MGHRA, YSYEKL. Trimming shortened V by 0 bases and J by 5 bases, and 13 bases separated the two germline ends. This CDR3 region has 15 residues. The CDR3 loop is CASSQDHGGWTEAFF. As DNA, the CDR3 is TGCGCCAGCAGCCAAGATCATGGGGGCTGGACTGAAGCTTTCTTT.

V usage is TRBV7-3 and J usage is TRBJ2-1, with a weak D call TRBD2 (7 bases). Trimming cost V 1 base and J 4 bases, with 14 bases left between them. Germline V gene data show CDR1 as SGHTA and CDR2 as FQGTGA. This CDR3 contains 16 residues. CDR3 nucleotides: TGTGCCAGCAGCTTAAAGGGGGGGGCCACATACAATGAGCAGTTCTTC. This codes for CASSLKGGATYNEQFF.

The chain employs TRBV7-9 and TRBJ2-5; the match to TRBD2 covers 8 bases. The junction had 6 bases not matched to a gene; V was cut back by 3 bases and J by 0 bases. The CDR3 contains 16 residues. The germline CDR1 and CDR2 sequences are SEHNR and FQNEAQ (reference sequence). CDR3 loop: CASSLGFSGDQETQYF. CDR3 nucleotides: TGTGCCAGCAGCTTGGGATTTAGCGGGGACCAAGAGACCCAGTACTTC.